These T cell receptor beta chains were read from a single sample in a study of cytomegalovirus exposure and HLA in healthy donors. This table comes from immunoSEQ multiplex PCR, and its TCRdb copy is limited to in-frame clones, with some not included. The data contain over 100,000 clones, roughly 94% of them singletons. Material for sequencing was PBMCs. The source is a woman aged 18-29 years in good health and CMV-seronegative. Both conserved end residues are part of each CDR3. A D gene is named only where the DNA matches it firmly. The size field is filled for only some rows; it gives once, few, many or a size class.

clone size: -
V gene: TRBV18
D gene: -
J gene: TRBJ1-5
CDR3 DNA: TGTGCCAGCTCACCGGGGACATTGGGCAGACAGCCCCAGCATTTT
CDR3 protein: CASSPGTLGRQPQHF

clone size: -
V gene: TRBV4-1
D gene: -
J gene: TRBJ2-3
CDR3 DNA: TGCGCCAGCAGCCATCCCCTAGTGGCAGATACGCAGTATTTT
CDR3 protein: CASSHPLVADTQYF

clone size: -
V gene: TRBV10-3
D gene: TRBD2
J gene: TRBJ2-7
CDR3 DNA: TGTGCCATCAGTGTAGCGGGGGGCGGCTACGAGCAGTACTTC
CDR3 protein: CAISVAGGGYEQYF

clone size: -
V gene: TRBV23-1
D gene: -
J gene: TRBJ2-7
CDR3 DNA: TGCGCCAGCAGTCAAAAGCTTCGGTACGAGCAGTACTTC
CDR3 protein: CASSQKLRYEQYF

clone size: -
V gene: TRBV6-1
D gene: TRBD2
J gene: TRBJ2-1
CDR3 DNA: TGTGCCAGCAGTGCCGGACTGGGAGGGGCCCAGCAGTTCTTC
CDR3 protein: CASSAGLGGAQQFF

clone size: -
V gene: TRBV19
D gene: -
J gene: TRBJ2-5
CDR3 DNA: TGTGCCAGTAGTATCGGATTTACTGGGGCTCGAGAGACCCAGTACTTC
CDR3 protein: CASSIGFTGARETQYF

clone size: -
V gene: TRBV9
D gene: TRBD2
J gene: TRBJ2-3
CDR3 DNA: TGTGCCAGCAGCGTGGAAGATAGCGGGGGGCAGGCAGATACGCAGTATTTT
CDR3 protein: CASSVEDSGGQADTQYF

clone size: -
V gene: TRBV10-3
D gene: -
J gene: TRBJ2-1
CDR3 DNA: TGTGCCATCGCTTTAGGAGATGAGCAGTTCTTC
CDR3 protein: CAIALGDEQFF

clone size: -
V gene: TRBV9
D gene: TRBD2
J gene: TRBJ2-5
CDR3 DNA: TGTGCCAGCAGCGTAGGGGCTAGCGGGACCAGACAAGAGACCCAGTACTTC
CDR3 protein: CASSVGASGTRQETQYF

clone size: -
V gene: TRBV6-5
D gene: TRBD2
J gene: TRBJ2-7
CDR3 DNA: TGTGCCAGCACCCGGGGCTTTCCCTTCGGGGGGGAGCAGTACTTC
CDR3 protein: CASTRGFPFGGEQYF

clone size: -
V gene: TRBV28
D gene: TRBD1
J gene: TRBJ1-2
CDR3 DNA: TGTGCCAGCCGCGGACAGGGCCGTGAAGGCTACACCTTC
CDR3 protein: CASRGQGREGYTF

clone size: -
V gene: TRBV5-6
D gene: -
J gene: TRBJ2-7
CDR3 DNA: TGTGCCAGCAGCTTTGTAGGCGACTTTGCCTACGAGCAGTACTTC
CDR3 protein: CASSFVGDFAYEQYF

clone size: -
V gene: TRBV27
D gene: TRBD2
J gene: TRBJ2-1
CDR3 DNA: TGTGCCAGCAGTCACCCGACTAGCGGGGGGGCAAGTATAGAGTTCTTC
CDR3 protein: CASSHPTSGGASIEFF

clone size: -
V gene: TRBV11-2
D gene: TRBD2
J gene: TRBJ2-7
CDR3 DNA: TGTGCCAGCAGATCCCCCGCAGGTAGCGGGTTTAGCTCCTACGAGCAGTACTTC
CDR3 protein: CASRSPAGSGFSSYEQYF

clone size: -
V gene: TRBV27
D gene: TRBD1
J gene: TRBJ1-6
CDR3 DNA: TGTGCCAGCAGGACAGGGGGCTCCTATAATTCACCCCTCCACTTT
CDR3 protein: CASRTGGSYNSPLHF

clone size: -
V gene: TRBV5-4
D gene: TRBD1
J gene: TRBJ2-2
CDR3 DNA: TGTGCCAGCAGCTGGGGACAGGGAGGGTCTCCGAACACCGGGGAGCTGTTTTTT
CDR3 protein: CASSWGQGGSPNTGELFF

clone size: -
V gene: TRBV10-3
D gene: -
J gene: TRBJ2-7
CDR3 DNA: TGTGCCATCAGTGAGATTTCGTACGAGCAGTACTTC
CDR3 protein: CAISEISYEQYF

clone size: once
V gene: TRBV18
D gene: -
J gene: TRBJ2-7
CDR3 DNA: TGTGCCAGCTCCCCAGCAGGGACAAGCTACGAGCAGTACTTC
CDR3 protein: CASSPAGTSYEQYF

clone size: -
V gene: TRBV10-1
D gene: TRBD2
J gene: TRBJ2-1
CDR3 DNA: TGCGCCAGCAGTGAAGGTCTAGCGGGAATCGGGGAGCAGTTCTTC
CDR3 protein: CASSEGLAGIGEQFF

clone size: -
V gene: TRBV7-6
D gene: -
J gene: TRBJ1-1
CDR3 DNA: TGTGCCAGCAGCCGAATGACAGCTAACACTGAAGCTTTCTTT
CDR3 protein: CASSRMTANTEAFF

clone size: once
V gene: TRBV14
D gene: TRBD1
J gene: TRBJ1-3
CDR3 DNA: TGTGCCAGCAGCCAAGATCCGGCAGGGGGCCTTTCTGGAAACACCATATATTTT
CDR3 protein: CASSQDPAGGLSGNTIYF

clone size: -
V gene: TRBV2
D gene: -
J gene: TRBJ1-2
CDR3 DNA: TGTGCCAGCAGTGGGACAGCCCGGGGCTACACCTTC
CDR3 protein: CASSGTARGYTF

clone size: -
V gene: TRBV11-3
D gene: -
J gene: TRBJ1-4
CDR3 DNA: TGTGCCAGCAGCGACAGCTACAGGGCCCCTAATGAAAAACTGTTTTTT
CDR3 protein: CASSDSYRAPNEKLFF

clone size: -
V gene: TRBV7-7
D gene: TRBD1
J gene: TRBJ1-2
CDR3 DNA: TGTGCTAGCAGCTCACCTAAGCAAGACAGGGGACGCGGTTATGGCTACACCTTC
CDR3 protein: CASSSPKQDRGRGYGYTF

clone size: -
V gene: TRBV7-9
D gene: TRBD1
J gene: TRBJ2-2
CDR3 DNA: TGTGCCAGCAGCACAAGCGGACAGGGGTCGAACACCGGGGAGCTGTTTTTT
CDR3 protein: CASSTSGQGSNTGELFF

clone size: -
V gene: TRBV7-9
D gene: -
J gene: TRBJ1-5
CDR3 DNA: TGTGCCAGCAGTCAGGAACCCAATCAGCCCCAGCATTTT
CDR3 protein: CASSQEPNQPQHF

clone size: -
V gene: TRBV7-9
D gene: -
J gene: TRBJ2-1
CDR3 DNA: TGTACGGTCGAGAATGAGCAGTTCTTC
CDR3 protein: CTVENEQFF

clone size: -
V gene: TRBV7-3
D gene: -
J gene: TRBJ1-6
CDR3 DNA: TGTGCCAGCAGCTTAAGCCAGACACCCCTCCACTTT
CDR3 protein: CASSLSQTPLHF

clone size: -
V gene: TRBV10-3
D gene: -
J gene: TRBJ2-3
CDR3 DNA: TGTGCCATCGGGGCGGGGGCTGCAGAGAATACGCAGTATTTT
CDR3 protein: CAIGAGAAENTQYF

clone size: -
V gene: TRBV5-1
D gene: TRBD1
J gene: TRBJ1-1
CDR3 DNA: TGCGCCAGCAGCTCCCAGGGACAGATTGATTTGGCTGAAGCTTTCTTT
CDR3 protein: CASSSQGQIDLAEAFF

clone size: few
V gene: TRBV5-6
D gene: TRBD1
J gene: TRBJ1-2
CDR3 DNA: TGTGCCAGCAGCGTGCCGGGACAGGGGGCGCATGGCTACACCTTC
CDR3 protein: CASSVPGQGAHGYTF

clone size: -
V gene: TRBV27
D gene: -
J gene: TRBJ2-2
CDR3 DNA: TGTGCCAGCAGTTCGGGGTCCGGGGAGCTGTTTTTT
CDR3 protein: CASSSGSGELFF

clone size: -
V gene: TRBV7-2
D gene: TRBD1
J gene: TRBJ1-5
CDR3 DNA: TGTGCCAGCAGCTTTGACAGGGATCAGCCCCAGCATTTT
CDR3 protein: CASSFDRDQPQHF

clone size: -
V gene: TRBV7-9
D gene: -
J gene: TRBJ2-1
CDR3 DNA: TGTGCCAGCAGCTCTCAGTCGAATGAGCAGTTCTTC
CDR3 protein: CASSSQSNEQFF

clone size: -
V gene: TRBV7-9
D gene: -
J gene: TRBJ1-1
CDR3 DNA: TGTGCCAGCAGCTTAGTACAGGGAGCTTTCTTT
CDR3 protein: CASSLVQGAFF

clone size: -
V gene: TRBV9
D gene: TRBD1
J gene: TRBJ1-3
CDR3 DNA: TGTGCCAGCAGCGTGGGACAGGGTGACGGAAACACCATATATTTT
CDR3 protein: CASSVGQGDGNTIYF

clone size: -
V gene: TRBV9
D gene: TRBD2
J gene: TRBJ2-2
CDR3 DNA: TGTGCCAGCAGCGTAGGGGGTAGCGGGAGAACCGGGGAGCTGTTTTTT
CDR3 protein: CASSVGGSGRTGELFF

clone size: -
V gene: TRBV11-2
D gene: -
J gene: TRBJ1-2
CDR3 DNA: TGTGCCAGCAGCTTAAGTACCGGGGGGTATGGCTACACCTTC
CDR3 protein: CASSLSTGGYGYTF

clone size: -
V gene: TRBV4-2
D gene: -
J gene: TRBJ2-2
CDR3 DNA: TGTGCCAGCAGCCAGGGACGGAGGGGCGGGGAGCTGTTTTTT
CDR3 protein: CASSQGRRGGELFF

clone size: -
V gene: TRBV6-5
D gene: -
J gene: TRBJ2-5
CDR3 DNA: TGTGCCAGCAGTACACTCCAGACTAGTCAAGAGACCCAGTACTTC
CDR3 protein: CASSTLQTSQETQYF

clone size: -
V gene: TRBV5-1
D gene: -
J gene: TRBJ2-3
CDR3 DNA: TGCGCCAGCAGCAGGGACTTCCGCACAGATACGCAGTATTTT
CDR3 protein: CASSRDFRTDTQYF

clone size: -
V gene: TRBV6-1
D gene: TRBD1
J gene: TRBJ2-1
CDR3 DNA: TGTGCCAGCAGTGAAAGGACGAATACAGGGGGTAGGAATGAGCAGTTCTTC
CDR3 protein: CASSERTNTGGRNEQFF

clone size: -
V gene: TRBV7-9
D gene: TRBD1
J gene: TRBJ1-4
CDR3 DNA: TGTGCCAGCAGGAATGGGCGCGGACAGGATGGAGAAAAACTGTTTTTT
CDR3 protein: CASRNGRGQDGEKLFF

clone size: -
V gene: TRBV4-3
D gene: TRBD2
J gene: TRBJ2-3
CDR3 DNA: TGCGCCAGCAGCCAAGGCATAGGTTTAGCGGGGGAAGCAGATACGCAGTATTTT
CDR3 protein: CASSQGIGLAGEADTQYF

clone size: -
V gene: TRBV19
D gene: TRBD1
J gene: TRBJ2-3
CDR3 DNA: TGTGCCAGTAGTACCCTACAGGGGGATACGCAGTATTTT
CDR3 protein: CASSTLQGDTQYF

clone size: -
V gene: TRBV2
D gene: -
J gene: TRBJ2-5
CDR3 DNA: TGTGCCAGCGGTCCGGGCCTAGCGGAGACCCAGTACTTC
CDR3 protein: CASGPGLAETQYF

clone size: -
V gene: TRBV10-3
D gene: TRBD1
J gene: TRBJ1-1
CDR3 DNA: TGTGCCATCGGGACAGGTGGTTGGAACACTGAAGCTTTCTTT
CDR3 protein: CAIGTGGWNTEAFF

clone size: -
V gene: TRBV25-1
D gene: TRBD1
J gene: TRBJ1-3
CDR3 DNA: TGTGCCAGCAGTGGCAGGGGGCCCGGCGGAAACACCATATATTTT
CDR3 protein: CASSGRGPGGNTIYF

clone size: -
V gene: TRBV9
D gene: TRBD2
J gene: TRBJ2-3
CDR3 DNA: TGTGCCAGCAGCACCTTAACTAGCGGGAATTCAGATACGCAGTATTTT
CDR3 protein: CASSTLTSGNSDTQYF

clone size: -
V gene: TRBV7-9
D gene: -
J gene: TRBJ1-2
CDR3 DNA: TGTGCCAGCAGCTTAGGACAGGACCTCTATGGCTACACCTTC
CDR3 protein: CASSLGQDLYGYTF

clone size: -
V gene: TRBV6-5
D gene: TRBD2
J gene: TRBJ2-1
CDR3 DNA: TGTGCCAGCAGTTACGAGCGGGAGTTAGGGGCAAGAGAGCAGTTCTTC
CDR3 protein: CASSYERELGAREQFF

clone size: -
V gene: TRBV19
D gene: TRBD1
J gene: TRBJ2-1
CDR3 DNA: TGTGCCAGTACTACTTGGACAGGGTCGGATGAGCAGTTCTTC
CDR3 protein: CASTTWTGSDEQFF

clone size: -
V gene: TRBV9
D gene: -
J gene: TRBJ2-2
CDR3 DNA: TGTGCCAGCAGCGTATTTGGTGTCCGCGGGGCGAACACCGGGGAGCTGTTTTTT
CDR3 protein: CASSVFGVRGANTGELFF

clone size: -
V gene: TRBV27
D gene: TRBD2
J gene: TRBJ2-7
CDR3 DNA: TGTGCCAGCACCCGCGCGGGAGCGGCAGATGAGCAGTACTTC
CDR3 protein: CASTRAGAADEQYF

clone size: -
V gene: TRBV2
D gene: -
J gene: TRBJ2-1
CDR3 DNA: TGTGCCAGTTCCCCTAGCCCGAGCTCCTACAATGAGCAGTTCTTC
CDR3 protein: CASSPSPSSYNEQFF

clone size: -
V gene: TRBV7-2
D gene: TRBD1
J gene: TRBJ2-2
CDR3 DNA: TGTGCCAGCGAAAGACAGGGGGACGGCGGGGAGCTGTTTTTT
CDR3 protein: CASERQGDGGELFF

clone size: -
V gene: TRBV6-5
D gene: TRBD1
J gene: TRBJ2-5
CDR3 DNA: TGTGCCAGCAGTCCTCCGGGACAGGGGGCCGAGACCCAGTACTTC
CDR3 protein: CASSPPGQGAETQYF

clone size: -
V gene: TRBV4-1
D gene: TRBD1
J gene: TRBJ2-7
CDR3 DNA: TGCGCCAGCAGCCCAGGGACAGGGGGTTCCTACGAGCAGTACTTC
CDR3 protein: CASSPGTGGSYEQYF

clone size: -
V gene: TRBV29-1
D gene: -
J gene: TRBJ2-7
CDR3 DNA: TGCAGCGTTTCTCCCACGTCGGACGAGCAGTACTTC
CDR3 protein: CSVSPTSDEQYF